The present T cell receptor beta chain was sequenced within a study of cytotoxic CD8 clonotypes in ibrutinib-treated CLL. Broader study findings: Lymph node repertoires were not studied, and sampling times were unmatched.

This CDR3 has 14 residues. In germline, CDR1 is MNHEY, CDR2 SVGAGI. Trimming left V 7 bases short and J 0 bases short, with 10 bases between. Method: immunoSEQ multiplex PCR; TCRdb's copy keeps in-frame clones and lacks some. The data contain tens of thousands of clones, roughly 69% of them singletons. Notes on this clone: Its matching antigen is unknown.

This sequence was found in a human donor with chronic lymphocytic leukemia. The genes are TRBV6-5 and TRBJ1-5, with unresolved D. Sequenced material: PBMCs, taken after 24 months of ibrutinib treatment. Here the CDR3 DNA reads TGTGCCAGCAAGATCACGCATAGCAATCAGCCCCAGCATTTT. It specifies CASKITHSNQPQHF.